This T cell receptor (beta chain) was recorded in a study of immune cell composition in non-small cell lung cancer. Study context: Most cases were lung adenocarcinoma or squamous cell carcinoma.

Germline CDR1 and CDR2: SNHLY and FYNNEI. Trimming cost V 7 bases and J 6 bases; bases outside gene matches: 8. The CDR3 has 14 residues. Frozen unsorted single-cell suspensions supplied the genomic DNA. Regarding this clone: Its matching antigen is unknown.

Overall study results and limits: Dominant in vivo tumour-associated clones were not shown to share tumour-reactive sequences.

Method: immunoSEQ multiplex PCR; TCRdb's copy keeps in-frame clones and lacks some. The table lists roughly 2,600 clones, 78% of them singletons. The sequence came from a human donor with non-small cell lung cancer. Input material: lung tumor tissue. The genes are TRBV2 and TRBJ2-2, with 7 positions matching TRBD2. The CDR3 protein is CASTGGSLAGELFF. CDR3 coding DNA: TGTGCCAGCACGGGCGGGAGTCTTGCCGGGGAGCTGTTTTTT.